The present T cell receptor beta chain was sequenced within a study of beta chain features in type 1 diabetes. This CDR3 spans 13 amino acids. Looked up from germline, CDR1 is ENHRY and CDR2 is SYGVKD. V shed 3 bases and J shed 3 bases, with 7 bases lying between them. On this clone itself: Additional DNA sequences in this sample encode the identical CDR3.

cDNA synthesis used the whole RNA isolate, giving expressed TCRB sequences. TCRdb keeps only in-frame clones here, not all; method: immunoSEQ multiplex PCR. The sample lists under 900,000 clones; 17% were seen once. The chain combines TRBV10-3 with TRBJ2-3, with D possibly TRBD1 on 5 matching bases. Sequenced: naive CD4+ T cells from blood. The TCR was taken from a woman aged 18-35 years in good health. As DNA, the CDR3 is TGTGCCATCAGTGAACCAGGGACAGATACGCAGTATTTT. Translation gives CAISEPGTDTQYF.